The present entry profiles one T cell receptor (beta chain) with its context. This clonotype was found a few times. It has no known antigen specificity. There are no base qualities to consult, and no much larger clone falls within one base. The entry originates in a study of T-cell reconstitution after alpha-beta-depleted transplantation in children (TCRdb year 2016). A note on the overall study: Using TCR repertoire profiling, the study followed T-cell immune reconstitution in a quantitative way in children after TCRalphabeta/CD19-depleted allogeneic hematopoietic cell transplantation. General conclusions and limits of the study: Over subsequent months, a decline in hyperexpanded clone frequencies was noted, and after one year, T-cell counts and TCRbeta diversity were mostly ascribed to newly produced T cells. In some patients, the high TCRbeta diversity seen at day 60 was put down to recipient T cells and intrathymic progenitors that had survived conditioning. Apparently early alphabetaT-cell count recovery about two months after transplant reportedly relied on only several hundred rapidly expanded clones derived from non-depleted graft cells.

Library creation used PCR. This sample was sequenced with an Illumina HiSeq 2500. To normalize quantification of the TCRbeta repertoire, the TCR libraries were built with molecular barcoding that relied on unique molecular identifiers. The public reads were reprocessed in TCRdb via fastp at Q25 and MiXCR, keeping in-frame beta chains. Each CDR3 protein gets just one entry, which takes the most common genes and DNA from the rows behind it. In all, the sample holds 500,000 to 600,000 distinct CDR3 sequences, and over 25% of those were seen once. About a third of the sample is held by the ten biggest clonotypes. Explained via the paper, the treatment or condition label denotes: allogeneic hematopoietic cell transplantation with graft depleted of TCRalphabeta T cells and CD19 B cells. Transplant recipients were children who received TCRalphabeta/CD19-depleted allogeneic hematopoietic cell grafts. CDR1 SGHRS and CDR2 YFSETQ were looked up in the germline V gene. From the cysteine up to the phenylalanine, the CDR3 has a length of 16 residues. This entry keeps only the CDR3 DNA: 48 bases, framed from base 1. The trim is 0 bases for V and 0 bases for J, with a gap of 13 bases between the germline ends.

The rearrangement joined TRBV5-1 to TRBJ2-7; the D region is possibly TRBD1 or TRBD2, each matching across 6 bases. The material was PBMCs, obtained before TCRalphabeta/CD19-depleted stem cell transplant. The receptor was isolated from a boy under two years old with Wiskott-Aldrich syndrome, due to receive a stem cell transplant. The nucleotide sequence reads as follows: TGCGCCAGCAGCTTGGGACGGGGGCCAGTCTCCTACGAGCAGTACTTC. It is translated as CASSLGRGPVSYEQYF.